The clone carrying this T cell receptor beta chain has just a few counts. The target antigen is unknown. This entry belongs to a study of blood T cells in healthy people across ages. Study conclusions and caveats: The donors' CMV status was not determined, possibly confounding changes in expanded clonotypes. Measured against age, TCR beta diversity per million T cells decreased in a roughly linear manner.

Germline V CDR1 and CDR2: MNHEY, SVGEGT. The length of the CDR3 is 17 residues. Primers used in a second PCR of about 7 to 12 cycles were a sample-barcoded 5' primer and a J-beta primer mix. A 12-random-nucleotide template-switch adaptor tagged each cDNA molecule. TCRdb analysed the 5' RACE reads with MiXCR anew, one entry per CDR3 protein. The sample lists 650,000 to 1,000,000 distinct CDR3 sequences, around 36% occurring once. The specimen sequenced was blood. V usage is TRBV6-2 or TRBV6-3 and J usage is TRBJ2-1; 9 bases are shared with TRBD1. The tail of the sequence fits TRBJ2-7 better, so the J call may be wrong. The origin of this receptor is a man between 18 and 29 years old in good health. The CDR3 is CASSYPITGGAYNEQYF. The CDR3 coding sequence is TGTGCCAGCAGTTACCCAATTACAGGGGGCGCCTACAATGAGCAGTACTTC.